Shown below are 28 T cell receptor beta chains from a single sample sequenced in a study of a mutant IDH1 vaccine in newly diagnosed glioma. Time point indicated: week 5, during vaccination. Doses of 300 ug of mutant IDH1 20-mer peptide were given with topical imiquimod. No antigens are known for them. Only in-frame clones appear in the TCRdb table, and some are missing; sequencing was by immunoSEQ multiplex PCR. The table includes 39,000 or so clones, around 78% detected once. Sequenced material: PBMCs, taken from a glioma patient whose treatment included an IDH1 peptide vaccine. The receptor source for this set is a middle-aged man with glioma.

The rearrangement links TRBV18 to TRBJ2-2, with D possibly matching TRBD2 (5 bases). Germline lookup yields CDR1 KGHSH and CDR2 LQKENI. The V end lost 3 bases, the J end lost 6 bases, and 5 bases lay between the germline ends. The CDR3 is 12 amino acids. Here the CDR3 DNA reads TGTGCCAGCTCACCGGAGGCCGGGGAGCTGTTTTTT. Translation gives CASSPEAGELFF. Combining the CDR3 with reference TRBV18 and TRBJ2-2 gives the whole variable domain NAGVMQNPRHLVRRRGQEARLRCSPMKGHSHVYWYRQLPEEGLKFMVYLQKENIIDESGMPKERFSAEFPKEGPSILRIQQVVRGDSAAYFCASSPEAGELFFGEGSRLTVL.

The rearrangement joins TRBV6-5 to TRBJ1-2, with D possibly TRBD1 on 5 matching bases. This CDR3 contains 15 residues. Trimming shortened V by 6 bases and J by 3 bases, and 17 bases separated the two germline ends. CDR1 MNHEY and CDR2 SVGAGI come from the germline V gene. Written as DNA, the CDR3 is TGTGCCAGCAGCAGTAGGACACCGGGGGACTATGGCTACACCTTC. Translated: CASSSRTPGDYGYTF.

The chain couples TRBV7-9 to TRBJ2-5, with TRBD1 as a possible D gene (6 bases). V was shortened by 6 bases and J by 3 bases, with 11 bases between the two germline ends. Germline loops: CDR1 SEHNR, CDR2 FQNEAQ (reference sequence). The length of the CDR3 is 13 residues. The CDR3 protein is CASRPGVEETQYF. CDR3 coding DNA: TGTGCCAGCAGACCAGGGGTCGAAGAGACCCAGTACTTC. Combining the CDR3 with reference TRBV7-9 and TRBJ2-5 gives the whole variable domain DTGVSQNPRHKITKRGQNVTFRCDPISEHNRLYWYRQTLGQGPEFLTYFQNEAQLEKSRLLSDRFSAERPKGSFSTLEIQRTEQGDSAMYLCASRPGVEETQYFGPGTRLLVL.

This rearrangement joins TRBV18 to TRBJ2-5, with D unclear. The CDR3 is made up of 13 amino acids. CDR1 is KGHSH, CDR2 LQKENI, per germline. With 2 bases removed from V and 0 bases from J, the gap between germline ends came to 4 bases. Here the CDR3 reads CASSPGNQETQYF. The CDR3 nucleotides read TGTGCCAGCTCACCAGGGAACCAAGAGACCCAGTACTTC.

This clone was seen a handful of times. The V call is TRBV29-1, the J call TRBJ1-4; D not certain. The ends were cut back, 4 bases at V and 8 bases at J, with 11 bases in the middle. CDR1 and CDR2 from the germline V gene are SQVTM and ANQGSEA. The CDR3 is made up of 12 amino acids. The CDR3 protein is CSVARGNEKLFF. CDR3 in DNA: TGCAGCGTTGCAAGAGGGAACGAAAAACTGTTTTTT.

The rearrangement links TRBV29-1 to TRBJ2-3, with 13 bases lining up with TRBD2. After removal of 5 bases from V and 7 bases from J, the junction contained 3 bases not matched to a gene. Looked up from germline, CDR1 is SQVTM and CDR2 is ANQGSEA. This CDR3 has 13 amino acids. CDR3 DNA sequence: TGCAGCGTTACTAGCGGGGGGGCGAATACGCAGTATTTT. Encoded protein: CSVTSGGANTQYF.

The V gene is TRBV29-1, the J gene TRBJ1-2, with D uncertain. V lost 7 bases and J 4 bases, leaving 13 bases between the germline ends. The length of the CDR3 is 12 residues. Germline loops: CDR1 SQVTM, CDR2 ANQGSEA. CDR3 region: CSAGEGGYGYTF. In DNA, the CDR3 is TGCAGCGCCGGGGAAGGCGGCTATGGCTACACCTTC.

This chain links TRBV13 with TRBJ2-3; no clear D. This CDR3 is 13 amino acids long. Germline lookup yields CDR1 PRHDT and CDR2 FYEKMQ (reference sequence). Trimming cost V 1 base and J 4 bases, with 6 bases left between them. This chain's CDR3 is CASSLETADTQYF. The CDR3 DNA sequence: TGTGCCAGCAGCTTAGAGACGGCAGATACGCAGTATTTT. The complete variable domain, with remaining parts taken from reference TRBV13 and TRBJ2-3, reads AAGVIQSPRHLIKEKRETATLKCYPIPRHDTVYWYQQGPGQDPQFLISFYEKMQSDKGSIPDRFSAQQFSDYHSELNMSSLELGDSALYFCASSLETADTQYFGPGTRLTVL.

This clone has more than one count but fewer than ten. The chain has TRBV5-1 and TRBJ1-4, with 8 bases aligning to TRBD1. This CDR3 is built from 15 residues. The V segment lost 4 bases and the J segment 3 bases; nucleotides outside the gene matches: 5. The germline CDR1 and CDR2 sequences are SGHRS and YFSETQ. CDR3 sequence (DNA): TGCGCCAGCAGCGACCAGGGGGCGGCTAATGAAAAACTGTTTTTT. It encodes CASSDQGAANEKLFF. The variable domain in full, with the rest retrieved from reference TRBV5-1 and TRBJ1-4, is KAGVTQTPRYLIKTRGQQVTLSCSPISGHRSVSWYQQTPGQGLQFLFEYFSETQRNKGNFPGRFSGRQFSNSRSEMNVSTLELGDSALYLCASSDQGAANEKLFFGSGTQLSVL.

This CDR3 is CASSSDGGSSYNEQFF. The CDR3 nucleotides read TGTGCCAGCAGTTCAGACGGGGGGAGCTCCTACAATGAGCAGTTCTTC. The rearrangement links TRBV6-5 to TRBJ2-1; 7 bases match TRBD2. CDR3 length equals 16 residues. The germline V gene has CDR1 MNHEY and CDR2 SVGAGI. Trimming at V came to 4 bases and at J to 0 bases, leaving 6 bases not matched to a gene.

The chain recombines TRBV2 with TRBJ1-1; no reliable D call. The germline V gene encodes CDR1 SNHLY and CDR2 FYNNEI. CDR3 size: 14 residues. The V end lost 8 bases, the J end lost 2 bases, and 15 bases lay between the germline ends. CDR3 protein: CASGFLTVNTEAFF. CDR3 DNA: TGTGCCAGCGGGTTTTTGACGGTCAACACTGAAGCTTTCTTT.

Here the CDR3 DNA reads TGTGCCAGCAGCAAATATCCTCGGTGCGGCAATCAGCCCCAGCATTTT. Translation: CASSKYPRCGNQPQHF. The chain couples TRBV21-1 to TRBJ1-5. TRBV21-1 is a listed pseudogene. This CDR3 is built from 16 residues.

This chain links TRBV29-1 with TRBJ1-5, with 8 positions matching TRBD1. Germline CDR1 is SQVTM and CDR2 is ANQGSEA. V lost 7 bases to trimming and J lost 10 bases; unmatched junction nucleotides: 12. The CDR3 runs 13 residues. The CDR3 reads CSESQGGSPPQHF. In DNA form, the CDR3 reads TGCAGCGAGTCACAGGGGGGATCTCCCCCCCAGCATTTT.

The chain recombines TRBV5-1 with TRBJ1-2; no definite D call. Germline values: CDR1 SGHRS, CDR2 YFSETQ. The CDR3 contains 15 residues. V was cut by 4 bases and J by 0 bases, with 13 bases left in between. CDR3 DNA sequence: TGCGCCAGCAGCCCAAGCCCCGGGACTAACTATGGCTACACCTTC. Its protein is CASSPSPGTNYGYTF.

In its sample, this clone was seen a few times. The V and J genes are TRBV9 and TRBJ2-1; 8 bases map to TRBD2. With V trimmed by 4 bases and J by 6 bases, 9 bases remained unmatched. The CDR3 covers 15 residues. Per germline, CDR1 SGDLS and CDR2 YYNGEE. Here the CDR3 DNA reads TGTGCCAGCAGCTCGATTAGCGGGGTCGGCAATGAGCAGTTCTTC. It is translated as CASSSISGVGNEQFF.

V is TRBV5-1 and J is TRBJ2-3; possible D gene TRBD1, 5 bases. With 7 bases removed from V and 6 bases from J, the gap between germline ends came to 21 bases. The CDR3 has 15 amino acids. Germline CDR1 is SGHRS and CDR2 is YFSETQ. This CDR3 is CASYPKGSPGDTQYF. The CDR3 nucleotides read TGCGCCAGCTACCCGAAAGGTTCCCCAGGGGATACGCAGTATTTT.

About this clone itself: One end of the junction does not line up with germline, which may come from a read error. The gene calls are TRBV15 and TRBJ2-7; 8 nucleotides match TRBD1. The V gene's germline CDR1 is LNHNV and CDR2 YYDKDF (reference sequence). CDR3 length equals 12 residues. The CDR3 is CATSTVRGLASF. For the CDR3, the DNA is TGTGCCACCAGCACAGTCAGGGGGCTAGCTAGCTTC.

The chain joins TRBV6-5 to TRBJ1-2; D call uncertain. The germline V gene has CDR1 MNHEY and CDR2 SVGAGI. This CDR3 has 15 residues. Trimming took 0 bases from V and 4 from J, leaving 12 bases between them. The DNA for the CDR3 is TGTGCCAGCAGTTACTCGAGGGTTTTCGTCTATGGCTACACCTTC. Protein product: CASSYSRVFVYGYTF.

The table lists this clone with a count of one. V gene TRBV13 combines with J gene TRBJ2-7; 8 bases are shared with TRBD1. Unmatched junction bases numbered 8, after V lost 4 bases and J lost 3 bases. Germline CDR1 is PRHDT and CDR2 is FYEKMQ (reference sequence). The CDR3 has 15 amino acids. CDR3 nucleotides: TGTGCCAGCAGCTCCAGGACAGGGCGTAACTACGAGCAGTACTTC. It translates to CASSSRTGRNYEQYF.

Here the CDR3 DNA reads TGTGCCAGCAGCCGAGGTGATATGGGGACCCAGTACTTC. Translating gives CASSRGDMGTQYF. The rearrangement joins TRBV7-2 to TRBJ2-5; D gene unclear. The CDR3 consists of 13 residues. CDR1 and CDR2 (germline): SGHTA, FQGNSA. Trimming cost V 5 bases and J 7 bases, with 14 bases left between them. Drawing the rest from reference TRBV7-2 and TRBJ2-5, the complete variable domain is GAGVSQSPSNKVTEKGKDVELRCDPISGHTALYWYRQSLGQGLEFLIYFQGNSAPDKSGLPSDRFSAERTGGSVSTLTIQRTQQEDSAVYLCASSRGDMGTQYFGPGTRLLVL.

This clone was recorded a few times. The chain recombines TRBV6-4 with TRBJ2-3, with TRBD1 as a possible D gene (6 bases). CDR1 is MRHNA and CDR2 is SNTAGT in the germline V gene. The V end lost 3 bases, the J end lost 9 bases, and 13 bases lay between the germline ends. This CDR3 region has 13 residues. CDR3 nucleotides: TGTGCCAGCAGTGAGGACGGTCAGGGGACGCAGTATTTT. This codes for CASSEDGQGTQYF.

V usage is TRBV4-1 and J usage is TRBJ1-3, with D uncertain. Germline lookup yields CDR1 MGHRA and CDR2 YSYEKL. This CDR3 is built from 16 residues. V gave up 0 bases and J gave up 0 bases, with 9 bases separating them. The CDR3 region is CASSQDVMSSGNTIYF. DNA of the CDR3: TGCGCCAGCAGCCAAGATGTCATGAGCTCTGGAAACACCATATATTTT.

The DNA of the CDR3 is TGCGCCAGCAGCCAAGATATTCAGGGATACGAGCAGTACTTC. Translation gives CASSQDIQGYEQYF. The chain employs TRBV4-1 and TRBJ2-7, with D possibly TRBD1 on 5 matching bases. V was shortened by 0 bases and J by 4 bases, with 10 bases between the two germline ends. CDR1 and CDR2 (germline): MGHRA, YSYEKL. The CDR3 length is 14 residues.

The J gene is TRBJ2-1, the V gene TRBV7-8; D might be TRBD1 (6 bases). There are 15 residues in the CDR3. Trimming cost V 5 bases and J 2 bases, with 13 bases left between them. Germline values: CDR1 SGHVS, CDR2 FQNEAQ. The CDR3 bases are TGTGCCAGCAGCCAGGGGCGTAAGGCCTACAATGAGCAGTTCTTC. Translating gives CASSQGRKAYNEQFF.

V usage is TRBV4-1 and J usage is TRBJ2-1, with D hard to call. The CDR3 is 14 residues long. V lost 0 bases and J lost 3, with 6 bases in between. CDR1 MGHRA and CDR2 YSYEKL come from the germline V gene. The CDR3 sequence: CASSQEGVYNEQFF. For the CDR3, the DNA is TGCGCCAGCAGCCAAGAAGGAGTCTACAATGAGCAGTTCTTC.

The chain has TRBV6-1 and TRBJ1-4; D gene uncertain. Trimming pared 5 bases from V and 5 bases from J, leaving 9 bases between. The CDR3 extends over 13 amino acids. The germline V gene encodes CDR1 MNHNS and CDR2 SASEGT. CDR3 amino acids: CASSIVLNEKLFF. DNA for the CDR3: TGTGCCAGCAGTATCGTGCTAAATGAAAAACTGTTTTTT.

This clone was recorded once. The chain uses TRBV29-1 and TRBJ1-2; possibly TRBD1 for D (5 bases). The V and J ends lost 4 bases and 8 bases respectively, with 17 bases between them. Germline values: CDR1 SQVTM, CDR2 ANQGSEA. The CDR3 extends over 13 amino acids. CDR3 DNA: TGCAGCGTTGGCGAGGGGTCCACTATCGGCTACACCTTC. Amino acid sequence: CSVGEGSTIGYTF.

The chain is built from TRBV7-9 and TRBJ1-1; D might be TRBD1 (5 bases). Germline lookup yields CDR1 SEHNR and CDR2 FQNEAQ (reference sequence). This CDR3 spans 14 amino acids. Trimming removed 6 bases from V and 1 base from J, with 12 bases in between. The CDR3 DNA sequence: TGTGCCAGCAGTTTTTCCGGGGGGAACACTGAAGCTTTCTTT. Its protein product is CASSFSGGNTEAFF.